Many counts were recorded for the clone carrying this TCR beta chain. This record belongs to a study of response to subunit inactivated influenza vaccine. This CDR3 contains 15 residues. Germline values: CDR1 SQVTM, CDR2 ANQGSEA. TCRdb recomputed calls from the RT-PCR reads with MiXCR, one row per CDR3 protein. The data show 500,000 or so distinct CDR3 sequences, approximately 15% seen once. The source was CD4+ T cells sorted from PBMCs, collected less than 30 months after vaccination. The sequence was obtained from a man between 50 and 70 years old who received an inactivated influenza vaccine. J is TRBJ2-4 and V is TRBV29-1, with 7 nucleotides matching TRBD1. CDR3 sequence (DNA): TGCAGTAAGTCTGTTCGACAGGGACCTAAAAACATTCAGTACTTC. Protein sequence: CSKSVRQGPKNIQYF.